This T cell receptor (beta chain) was documented in a study of T cells in tuberculosis. Germline CDR1 and CDR2: SGHRS and YFSETQ. The CDR3 spans 20 residues. Trimming stripped 0 bases from V and 0 bases from J, with 19 bases between. Assay used: immunoSEQ multiplex PCR; TCRdb lists only in-frame clones, some missing. Of roughly 30,000 clones listed, around 86% were seen once; the top ten hold around 5.5%. The time point is: new active TB diagnosis, blood taken before or within 7 days of starting treatment. Positive smear microscopy and/or M. tuberculosis culture confirmed active disease. The sequences come from PBMCs, collected at tuberculosis diagnosis. The chain links TRBV5-1 to TRBJ1-6; D perhaps matches TRBD1 (6 bases). The origin of this receptor is an adult with tuberculosis. CDR3 DNA: TGCGCCAGCAGCTTGGCAGGGGCAGGCTCTTGGAGCTCCTATAATTCACCCCTCCACTTT. This sequence encodes CASSLAGAGSWSSYNSPLHF.